This passage covers 32 T cell receptor beta chains from one sample sequenced in a study of cytomegalovirus exposure and HLA in healthy donors. Vbeta (60) and Jbeta (13) primers were used in the PCR. Sequencing was performed with immunoSEQ multiplex PCR; in TCRdb, only in-frame clones are kept and a portion is missing. The sample lists 240,000 or so clones, about 81% seen once, with around 5.4% in the top ten. The sequencing input was PBMCs. Receptors originate from a woman between 40 and 55 years old in good health and CMV-seropositive.

The chain employs TRBV14 and TRBJ1-2; D gene unclear. V was pared by 1 base and J by 4 bases, with 16 bases between. The CDR3 spans 16 residues. Per the germline V gene, CDR1 is SGHDN and CDR2 is FVKESK. The chain's CDR3 is CASSQAGRVNSYGYTF. CDR3 bases: TGTGCCAGCAGCCAAGCCGGGAGGGTCAATAGCTATGGCTACACCTTC.

The chain combines TRBV30 with TRBJ2-4; TRBD2 matches at 7 bases. CDR3 size: 14 residues. Per germline, CDR1 GTSNPN and CDR2 SVGIG (reference sequence). The V and J ends lost 5 bases and 0 bases, in that order; junction bases with no gene match: 4. The DNA for the CDR3 is TGTGCCTGGGGGGAGGGTAGAGCCAAAAACATTCAGTACTTC. The encoded protein is CAWGEGRAKNIQYF. Looking up the rest from reference TRBV30 and TRBJ2-4 gives the full variable domain: SQTIHQWPATLVQPVGSPLSLECTVEGTSNPNLYWYRQAAGRGLQLLFYSVGIGQISSEVPQNLSASRPQDRQFILSSKKLLLSDSGFYLCAWGEGRAKNIQYFGAGTRLSVL.

The chain combines TRBV5-4 with TRBJ1-1; D not certain. Looked up from germline, CDR1 is SGHNT and CDR2 is YYREEE (reference sequence). The ends were cut back, 0 bases at V and 0 bases at J, with 6 bases in the middle. The CDR3 has 14 residues. As DNA, the CDR3 is TGTGCCAGCAGCTTGGGGAGCATGAACACTGAAGCTTTCTTT. Residues: CASSLGSMNTEAFF.

The rearrangement links TRBV6-4 to TRBJ2-1; 10 bases match TRBD2. The germline gives CDR1 MRHNA, CDR2 SNTAGT. The CDR3 runs to 16 residues. V was clipped by 0 bases and J by 7 bases; unmatched bases: 6. The CDR3 spells CASSDSGTSGKNEQFF. The CDR3 DNA follows: TGTGCCAGCAGTGACTCGGGCACTAGCGGGAAGAATGAGCAGTTCTTC.

This clone was seen a handful of times. The V call is TRBV4-2, the J call TRBJ1-1; D is possibly TRBD1 (5 bases). Germline V gene sequence: CDR1 LGHNA, CDR2 YNFKEQ. This CDR3 spans 16 amino acids. Trimming took off 0 bases at V and 5 bases at J, with 16 bases between the two ends. The chain's CDR3 is CASSQEDWGGGTEAFF. The CDR3 bases are TGTGCCAGCAGCCAAGAGGATTGGGGGGGAGGGACTGAAGCTTTCTTT.

The chain carries TRBV19 and TRBJ2-6; unclear D gene. There are 16 residues in the CDR3. Germline values: CDR1 LNHDA, CDR2 SQIVND (reference sequence). V lost 1 base and J 1 base, leaving 8 bases between the germline ends. CDR3 bases: TGTGCCAGTAGTATAGCCGGGTCATCTGGGGCCAACGTCCTGACTTTC. Translation gives CASSIAGSSGANVLTF.

The chain employs TRBV7-2 and TRBJ2-7, with TRBD1 matching 8 bases. The length of the CDR3 is 15 residues. V dropped 5 bases and J dropped 3; count of bases not matched to a gene: 9. The germline CDR1 and CDR2 sequences are SGHTA and FQGNSA. The CDR3: CASSARTGSSYEQYF. The CDR3 DNA follows: TGTGCCAGCAGCGCCCGGACAGGGTCTAGCTACGAGCAGTACTTC.

The V call is TRBV18, the J call TRBJ1-4; a weak D match, TRBD1 (5 bases). V was pared by 5 bases and J by 1 base, with 11 bases between. The CDR3 length is 15 residues. The germline CDR1 and CDR2 sequences are KGHSH and LQKENI. The CDR3 region has the DNA TGTGCCAGCTCAGCCCTCGGGGGAACTAATGAAAAACTGTTTTTT. Translation gives CASSALGGTNEKLFF.

The V gene is TRBV5-1, the J gene TRBJ2-3; D possibly corresponds to TRBD1 (5 bases). Germline V gene sequence: CDR1 SGHRS, CDR2 YFSETQ. V lost 0 bases to trimming and J lost 6 bases, with 11 bases between them. This CDR3 spans 14 amino acids. The CDR3 DNA is TGCGCCAGCAGCTTGGGGGGCGTGGGGGATACGCAGTATTTT. Translating gives CASSLGGVGDTQYF.

The rearrangement joins TRBV15 to TRBJ2-7, with 8 bases that match TRBD1. This CDR3 is built from 16 residues. Germline trimming cut 4 bases from V and 0 bases from J; bases unmatched to any gene: 8. Germline V gene sequence: CDR1 LNHNV, CDR2 YYDKDF (reference sequence). The CDR3 nucleotides read TGTGCCACCAGCAAGTATTCTGGGACAGGCTCCTACGAGCAGTACTTC. Translated, it gives CATSKYSGTGSYEQYF. The variable domain in full, with the rest retrieved from reference TRBV15 and TRBJ2-7, is DAMVIQNPRYQVTQFGKPVTLSCSQTLNHNVMYWYQQKSSQAPKLLFHYYDKDFNNEADTPDNFQSRRPNTSFCFLDIRSPGLGDTAMYLCATSKYSGTGSYEQYFGPGTRLTVT.

The rearrangement uses TRBV30 and TRBJ2-6; D is perhaps TRBD2 (5 bases). The CDR3 runs to 18 residues. In germline, CDR1 is GTSNPN, CDR2 SVGIG (reference sequence). Between the trimmed V and J ends, which lost 1 base and 4 bases, there was a span of 20 bases. The CDR3 coding sequence is TGTGCCTGGAGTGCCCTAGGGTCCTTTCCGGGAGGGGCCAACGTCCTGACTTTC. Protein sequence: CAWSALGSFPGGANVLTF.

The V and J genes are TRBV11-2 and TRBJ2-5; 14 bases map to TRBD2. V gave up 5 bases and J gave up 3 bases; unmatched junction bases: 8. The CDR3 spans 17 residues. CDR1 and CDR2 from the germline V gene are SGHAT and FQNNGV. CDR3 coding DNA: TGTGCCAGCAGCCCAACATCGGGACTAGCGGGAGAAGAGACCCAGTACTTC. Its translation is CASSPTSGLAGEETQYF.

This chain connects TRBV4-1 to TRBJ1-5, with 7 bases identical to TRBD1. V was pared by 4 bases and J by 5 bases, with 5 bases of the junction left unmatched. This CDR3 is 14 amino acids long. Germline values: CDR1 MGHRA, CDR2 YSYEKL. This CDR3 reads CASSPTTGDQPQHF. As DNA, the CDR3 is TGCGCCAGCAGCCCGACTACAGGGGATCAGCCCCAGCATTTT.

The V call is TRBV30, the J call TRBJ2-1; 7 bases fit TRBD2. The germline V gene encodes CDR1 GTSNPN and CDR2 SVGIG (reference sequence). V was clipped by 4 bases and J by 10 bases; unmatched bases: 7. The CDR3 sequence is 12 residues long. CDR3 residues: CAWTGWREEQFF. The CDR3 bases are TGTGCCTGGACAGGGTGGCGGGAGGAGCAGTTCTTC.

The chain is built from TRBV28 and TRBJ2-7; 9 bases line up with TRBD2. The CDR3 consists of 15 residues. CDR1 MDHEN and CDR2 SYDVKM come from the germline V gene. V lost 4 bases to trimming and J lost 1 base; unmatched junction nucleotides: 5. As DNA, the CDR3 is TGTGCCAGCAGTTCTCCCGCGGGAGGGTCCTACGAGCAGTACTTC. Translation gives CASSSPAGGSYEQYF.

The V gene is TRBV7-6, the J gene TRBJ2-7, with 9 bases that match TRBD2. From germline, CDR1 is SGHVS and CDR2 FNYEAQ. The CDR3 length is 14 residues. The trim removed 5 bases at V and 4 bases at J, leaving 6 bases unmatched. The CDR3: CASSPGTSWYEQYF. CDR3 DNA: TGTGCCAGCAGCCCCGGGACTAGCTGGTACGAGCAGTACTTC.

The J gene is TRBJ1-1, the V gene TRBV5-8; D is ambiguous. There are 13 residues in the CDR3. CDR1 and CDR2 from the germline V gene are SGHTS and YDEGEE. V was shortened by 2 bases and J by 1 base, with 6 bases between the two germline ends. The CDR3 here is CASSFNGNTEAFF. The CDR3 coding sequence is TGTGCCAGCAGCTTTAACGGGAACACTGAAGCTTTCTTT. The full variable domain, with the rest looked up from reference TRBV5-8 and TRBJ1-1, is EAGVTQSPTHLIKTRGQQATLRCSPISGHTSVYWYQQALGLGLQFLLWYDEGEERNRGNFPPRFSGRQFPNYSSELNVNALELEDSALYLCASSFNGNTEAFFGQGTRLTVV.

V and J are TRBV4-1 and TRBJ1-3, with 7 bases fitting TRBD1. Germline loops: CDR1 MGHRA, CDR2 YSYEKL. The CDR3 spans 17 residues. V gave up 4 bases and J gave up 2 bases; unmatched junction bases: 11. The CDR3 spells CASSPERATGTGNTIYF. The CDR3 nucleotides are TGCGCCAGCAGCCCCGAGAGGGCGACAGGGACTGGAAACACCATATATTTT.

This CDR3 is CASSGDRAMSGNTIYF. The CDR3 nucleotides read TGTGCCAGCAGTGGAGACAGGGCTATGTCTGGAAACACCATATATTTT. The chain uses TRBV2 and TRBJ1-3, with TRBD1 matching over 7 bases. Trimming took 4 bases from V and 1 from J; bases not matched to a gene: 7. The CDR3 is made up of 16 amino acids. Germline assignment: CDR1 SNHLY and CDR2 FYNNEI.

The chain recombines TRBV5-6 with TRBJ1-1, with TRBD1 as a possible D gene (6 bases). Germline-derived CDR1 and CDR2 are SGHDT and YYEEEE. The V gene lost 2 bases and the J gene lost 3 bases, with 11 bases spanning the gap. CDR3 length: 14 residues. In DNA form, the CDR3 reads TGTGCCAGCAGCTTTTGGCAGGGGTACACTGAAGCTTTCTTT. This gives the protein CASSFWQGYTEAFF. The whole variable domain, filled in from reference TRBV5-6 and TRBJ1-1, reads DAGVTQSPTHLIKTRGQQVTLRCSPKSGHDTVSWYQQALGQGPQFIFQYYEEEERQRGNFPDRFSGHQFPNYSSELNVNALLLGDSALYLCASSFWQGYTEAFFGQGTRLTVV.

The chain joins TRBV30 to TRBJ1-2; D uncertain. CDR1 and CDR2 (germline): GTSNPN, SVGIG (reference sequence). V lost 0 bases to trimming and J lost 8 bases, with 13 bases between them. The CDR3 length is 13 residues. The chain's CDR3 is CAWSVTSTGGYTF. CDR3 nucleotide sequence: TGTGCCTGGAGTGTAACCAGTACGGGGGGCTACACCTTC. The whole variable domain, filled in from reference TRBV30 and TRBJ1-2, reads SQTIHQWPATLVQPVGSPLSLECTVEGTSNPNLYWYRQAAGRGLQLLFYSVGIGQISSEVPQNLSASRPQDRQFILSSKKLLLSDSGFYLCAWSVTSTGGYTFGSGTRLTVV.

The chain recombines TRBV7-9 with TRBJ1-5, with TRBD1 as a possible D gene (6 bases). V was cut by 6 bases and J by 3 bases, with 15 bases left in between. This CDR3 spans 15 amino acids. In germline, CDR1 is SEHNR, CDR2 FQNEAQ (reference sequence). The CDR3 DNA reads as TGTGCCAGCAGTTCTGACAGGTTCTTCAATCAGCCCCAGCATTTT. The encoded protein is CASSSDRFFNQPQHF.

The V and J genes are TRBV14 and TRBJ1-1; TRBD1 matches at 7 bases. This CDR3 spans 15 amino acids. Per the germline V gene, CDR1 is SGHDN and CDR2 is FVKESK. Germline trimming cut 5 bases from V and 1 base from J; bases unmatched to any gene: 7. CDR3 DNA sequence: TGTGCCAGCAGCTTACGTCCAGGGGGGAACACTGAAGCTTTCTTT. Translating gives CASSLRPGGNTEAFF.

This clone was detected only once. V usage is TRBV11-2 and J usage is TRBJ2-3, with 10 bases identical to TRBD1. Per the germline V gene, CDR1 is SGHAT and CDR2 is FQNNGV. The V segment lost 6 bases and the J segment 2 bases; nucleotides outside the gene matches: 8. The CDR3 contains 16 residues. The CDR3 bases are TGTGCCAGCAGTTTTTCCGGGACAGGGGTCACAGATACGCAGTATTTT. It is translated as CASSFSGTGVTDTQYF.

A single count supports this clone. The genes are TRBV19 and TRBJ1-3; D is undetermined. V was trimmed by 6 bases and J by 0 bases, leaving 12 bases between them. CDR1 is LNHDA and CDR2 is SQIVND in the germline V gene (reference sequence). This CDR3 is 15 amino acids long. CDR3 coding DNA: TGTGCCAGTAGCGAACAGACCAACTCTGGAAACACCATATATTTT. The encoded protein is CASSEQTNSGNTIYF. The variable domain in full, completed from reference TRBV19 and TRBJ1-3, reads DGGITQSPKYLFRKEGQNVTLSCEQNLNHDAMYWYRQDPGQGLRLIYYSQIVNDFQKGDIAEGYSVSREKKESFPLTVTSAQKNPTAFYLCASSEQTNSGNTIYFGEGSWLTVV.

V is TRBV9 and J is TRBJ1-4; 10 bases map to TRBD1. Trimming cost V 3 bases and J 6 bases; bases outside gene matches: 5. There are 15 residues in the CDR3. Germline loops: CDR1 SGDLS, CDR2 YYNGEE. CDR3 in amino acids: CASSGSGTGDEKLFF. The CDR3, as DNA: TGTGCCAGCAGCGGGTCCGGGACAGGGGATGAAAAACTGTTTTTT.

The rearrangement uses TRBV4-3 and TRBJ1-5; D might be TRBD1 (5 bases). Germline loops: CDR1 LGHNA, CDR2 YSLEER. This CDR3 is 15 amino acids long. Trimming stripped 4 bases from V and 2 bases from J, with 12 bases between. CDR3 nucleotides: TGCGCCAGCAGCCTCTCGGGGGTGGGCAATCAGCCCCAGCATTTT. Its protein product is CASSLSGVGNQPQHF.

The chain combines TRBV11-1 with TRBJ2-7; TRBD1 matches 9 bases. The CDR3 length is 15 residues. The germline V gene encodes CDR1 SGHAT and CDR2 FQDESV (reference sequence). With V trimmed by 4 bases and J by 7 bases, 11 bases remained unmatched. CDR3 DNA sequence: TGTGCCAGCAGCTCTGGGACAGGGTTTGGTGGGGAGCAGTACTTC. Its protein is CASSSGTGFGGEQYF.

The chain is built from TRBV5-1 and TRBJ2-7, with unresolved D. CDR3 size: 11 residues. V was trimmed by 7 bases and J by 4 bases, leaving 9 bases between them. Germline assignment: CDR1 SGHRS and CDR2 YFSETQ. The DNA for the CDR3 is TGCGCCAGCCGTCTCGGGTACGAGCAGTACTTC. Translation: CASRLGYEQYF.

The chain employs TRBV2 and TRBJ2-7; D might be TRBD2 (5 bases). This CDR3 comprises 11 residues. With 6 bases removed from V and 7 bases from J, the gap between germline ends came to 10 bases. Germline V CDR1 and CDR2: SNHLY, FYNNEI. The CDR3 DNA reads TGTGCCAGCAGGTCTTGGAGGGAGCAGTACTTC. Amino acid sequence: CASRSWREQYF.

This clone was counted once. The chain couples TRBV19 to TRBJ1-6, with D unclear. V was pared by 8 bases and J by 5 bases, with 7 bases between. The germline gives CDR1 LNHDA, CDR2 SQIVND (reference sequence). The CDR3 covers 12 residues. This chain's CDR3 is CASSGNNSPLHF. The CDR3 DNA sequence: TGTGCCAGTTCGGGGAATAATTCACCCCTCCACTTT.

The chain recombines TRBV7-8 with TRBJ1-2; 8 bases match TRBD1. The J segment lost 4 bases and the V segment lost 4 bases, leaving 14 bases of the junction unmatched. From germline, CDR1 is SGHVS and CDR2 FQNEAQ. This CDR3 contains 17 residues. The CDR3, as DNA: TGTGCCAGCAGCTCCCGGACAGGGCTCGGTCAATTCTATGGCTACACCTTC. Its translation is CASSSRTGLGQFYGYTF.